The source of this T cell receptor beta chain is a study of circulating and synovial CD4+ cells in juvenile arthritis. CDR3 length: 15 residues. Germline V gene data show CDR1 as SEHNR and CDR2 as FQNEAQ (reference sequence). The ends lost 2 bases at V and 10 bases at J; junction bases unmatched: 12. Libraries were prepared by immunoSEQ multiplex PCR; TCRdb keeps only in-frame clonotypes and omits some of them. The sample holds about 30,000 clones; roughly 95% are singletons and the top ten take about 3%. A note on this clone: This specimen includes other DNA sequences encoding the same CDR3.

This TCR was recovered from a human donor with juvenile idiopathic arthritis. The sequenced sample consisted of CD4+ T cells from blood. This sequence joins TRBV7-9 and TRBJ2-3; 7 nucleotides line up with TRBD2. The CDR3 nucleotides read TGTGCCAGCAGCTTACCTAGCGGAAGGGCCAACCCGCAGTATTTT. Translated: CASSLPSGRANPQYF.